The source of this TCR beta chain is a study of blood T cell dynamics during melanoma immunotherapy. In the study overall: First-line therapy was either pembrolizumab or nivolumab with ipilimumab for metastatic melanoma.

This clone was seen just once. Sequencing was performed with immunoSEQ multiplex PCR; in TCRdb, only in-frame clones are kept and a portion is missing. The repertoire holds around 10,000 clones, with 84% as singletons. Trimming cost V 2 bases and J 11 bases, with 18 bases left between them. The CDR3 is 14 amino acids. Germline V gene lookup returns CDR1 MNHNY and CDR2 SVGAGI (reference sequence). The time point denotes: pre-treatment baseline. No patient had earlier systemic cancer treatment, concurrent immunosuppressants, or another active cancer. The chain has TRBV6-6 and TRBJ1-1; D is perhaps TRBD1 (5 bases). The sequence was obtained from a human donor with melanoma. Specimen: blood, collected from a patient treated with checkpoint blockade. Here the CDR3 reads CASSYGAGSTAAFF. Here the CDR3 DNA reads TGTGCCAGCAGTTACGGCGCAGGGTCGACAGCCGCTTTCTTT.